The 18 T cell receptor beta chains presented below share a single source sample, sequenced in a study of T cell responses to AZD1222 COVID-19 vaccine. Here immunoSEQ multiplex PCR was the method, and the copy in TCRdb shows in-frame clones only, minus some. The sample shows 100,000 to 150,000 clones, 80% to 95% of them seen only once. The sample was peripheral blood, taken 28 days after the second AZD1222 dose. The receptor source for this set is an adult who received the AZD1222 COVID-19 vaccine.

The J gene is TRBJ1-1, the V gene TRBV6-5; TRBD1 might be the D (5 bases). The V gene's germline CDR1 is MNHEY and CDR2 SVGAGI. Trimming took 2 bases from V and 12 from J, leaving 10 bases between them. This CDR3 comprises 11 residues. CDR3 nucleotides: TGTGCCAGCAGTTACGGGGGGGGAACTTTCTTT. Amino acid sequence: CASSYGGGTFF.

The rearrangement links TRBV7-3 to TRBJ1-3; no clear D gene. This CDR3 region has 12 residues. In germline, CDR1 is SGHTA, CDR2 FQGTGA. The V and J ends lost 7 bases and 3 bases respectively, with 7 bases between them. CDR3 bases: TGTGCCAGCACCGGGCGTGGAAACACCATATATTTT. Protein: CASTGRGNTIYF.

The chain uses TRBV11-3 and TRBJ2-1; maybe TRBD1 (5 bases). Germline V gene data show CDR1 as SGHNT and CDR2 as YENEEA. The length of the CDR3 is 12 residues. V was clipped by 4 bases and J by 12 bases, with 13 bases between them. The CDR3 reads CASSSRGDGQFF. In DNA form, the CDR3 reads TGTGCCAGCAGCTCAAGGGGTGATGGGCAGTTCTTC.

The CDR3 DNA sequence: TGTGCCAGCAGCCAGGGGGGTGGGGGCAATCAGCCCCAGCATTTT. It translates to CASSQGGGGNQPQHF. The V and J genes are TRBV4-2 and TRBJ1-5; tentatively, D is TRBD1 (5 bases). V was pared by 3 bases and J by 2 bases, with 11 bases between. The CDR3 loop spans 15 amino acids. Germline V lookup: CDR1 LGHNA, CDR2 YNFKEQ.

This clone has a single count. The V gene is TRBV2, the J gene TRBJ1-1; 8 bases fit TRBD1. CDR3 length equals 14 residues. Germline trimming cut 7 bases from V and 4 bases from J; bases unmatched to any gene: 8. Germline CDR1 SNHLY, CDR2 FYNNEI. The CDR3 sequence is CASTRQGRTTEAFF. CDR3 DNA: TGTGCCAGCACCCGACAGGGGAGGACCACTGAAGCTTTCTTT.

In its sample, this clone was seen once. The CDR3 sequence is CASSLSAVNSYGYTF. The CDR3 bases are TGTGCCAGCAGTTTATCGGCAGTGAACAGCTATGGCTACACCTTC. This chain connects TRBV28 to TRBJ1-2; no definite D call. Trimming left V 1 base short and J 4 bases short, with 13 bases between. The CDR3 is 15 residues long. Looked up from germline, CDR1 is MDHEN and CDR2 is SYDVKM.

The sample holds one count of this clone. This chain uses TRBV30 with TRBJ1-1; TRBD1 agrees at 7 bases. Germline CDR1 GTSNPN, CDR2 SVGIG (reference sequence). The CDR3 has 12 amino acids. V shed 4 bases and J 6 bases; nucleotides not matched to a gene: 5. CDR3 bases: TGTGCCTGGAAGCAGGGGGGTGCTGAAGCTTTCTTT. This encodes CAWKQGGAEAFF. Full variable domain (rest looked up from reference TRBV30 and TRBJ1-1): SQTIHQWPATLVQPVGSPLSLECTVEGTSNPNLYWYRQAAGRGLQLLFYSVGIGQISSEVPQNLSASRPQDRQFILSSKKLLLSDSGFYLCAWKQGGAEAFFGQGTRLTVV.

The rearrangement joins TRBV4-3 to TRBJ2-2, with 13 bases matching TRBD2. V trimming: 3 bases; J trimming: 5 bases; junction bases outside the gene matches: 6. CDR3 length: 17 amino acids. Germline V gives CDR1 LGHNA, CDR2 YSLEER. CDR3 DNA sequence: TGCGCCAGCAGCCATGGACTAGCGGGAGCAAAAACCGGGGAGCTGTTTTTT. Translated: CASSHGLAGAKTGELFF.

This chain links TRBV9 with TRBJ2-1; 8 bases align to TRBD1. In germline, CDR1 is SGDLS, CDR2 YYNGEE. Germline trimming cut 3 bases from V and 4 bases from J; bases unmatched to any gene: 3. This CDR3 is built from 14 residues. The CDR3: CASSGGQGYNEQFF. Here the CDR3 DNA reads TGTGCCAGCAGCGGCGGACAGGGATACAATGAGCAGTTCTTC. Based on the CDR3 plus reference TRBV9 and TRBJ2-1, the full variable domain is DSGVTQTPKHLITATGQRVTLRCSPRSGDLSVYWYQQSLDQGLQFLIQYYNGEERAKGNILERFSAQQFPDLHSELNLSSLELGDSALYFCASSGGQGYNEQFFGPGTRLTVL.

V usage is TRBV7-9 and J usage is TRBJ2-5; D call uncertain. V lost 6 bases, J lost 5 bases, and 10 bases lay in between. This CDR3 contains 12 residues. Germline CDR1 is SEHNR and CDR2 is FQNEAQ (reference sequence). The CDR3 loop is CASSPFGETQYF. In DNA form, the CDR3 reads TGTGCCAGCAGTCCCTTCGGGGAGACCCAGTACTTC.

The chain has TRBV12-3 or TRBV12-4 and TRBJ1-2; maybe TRBD1 (5 bases). This CDR3 comprises 12 residues. V lost 6 bases and J lost 8, with 13 bases in between. As DNA, the CDR3 is TGTGCCAGCAGACTCAGGGAGCCGGGCTACACCTTC. Its protein product is CASRLREPGYTF.

This clone appeared a single time. The chain employs TRBV28 and TRBJ2-3; no reliable D call. The CDR3 totals 12 residues. Germline lookup yields CDR1 MDHEN and CDR2 SYDVKM. Trimming shortened V by 6 bases and J by 6 bases, and 10 bases separated the two germline ends. CDR3 residues: CASSPLGDTQYF. The CDR3 coding sequence is TGTGCCAGCAGCCCCTTGGGCGATACGCAGTATTTT.

The chain uses TRBV15 and TRBJ1-5; D gene uncertain. The ends were cut back, 0 bases at V and 9 bases at J, with 15 bases in the middle. The CDR3 length is 15 residues. Per the germline V gene, CDR1 is LNHNV and CDR2 is YYDKDF (reference sequence). The CDR3 here is CATSRDKGGYRPQHF. CDR3 DNA sequence: TGTGCCACCAGCAGAGATAAGGGCGGGTATCGGCCCCAGCATTTT.

The V and J genes are TRBV6-5 and TRBJ1-5, with D unclear. Germline V lookup: CDR1 MNHEY, CDR2 SVGAGI. Trimming removed 10 bases from V and 0 bases from J, with 7 bases in between. The CDR3 sequence is 12 residues long. The CDR3 sequence is CATKYSNQPQHF. Here the CDR3 DNA reads TGTGCCACCAAGTATAGCAATCAGCCCCAGCATTTT.

This chain uses TRBV29-1 with TRBJ1-1, with D maybe TRBD1 (5 bases). The CDR3 is 13 residues long. V was clipped by 7 bases and J by 3 bases, with 15 bases between them. Per the germline V gene, CDR1 is SQVTM and CDR2 is ANQGSEA. CDR3 region: CSAPSGGDTEAFF. CDR3 coding DNA: TGCAGCGCCCCCTCCGGGGGGGACACTGAAGCTTTCTTT. The whole variable domain, filled in from reference TRBV29-1 and TRBJ1-1, reads SAVISQKPSRDICQRGTSLTIQCQVDSQVTMMFWYRQQPGQSLTLIATANQGSEATYESGFVIDKFPISRPNLTFSTLTVSNMSPEDSSIYLCSAPSGGDTEAFFGQGTRLTVV.

This clone appeared once. The chain recombines TRBV7-8 with TRBJ2-1; D may be TRBD2 (5 bases). Trimming removed 5 bases from V and 15 bases from J, with 17 bases in between. The CDR3 is made up of 12 amino acids. Germline V lookup: CDR1 SGHVS, CDR2 FQNEAQ. Here the CDR3 reads CASSPSNVRSFF. The CDR3 coding sequence is TGTGCCAGCAGCCCTAGCAACGTTAGGTCGTTCTTC.

The chain combines TRBV30 with TRBJ1-5; TRBD1 matches at 9 bases. This CDR3 region has 16 residues. Germline V lookup: CDR1 GTSNPN, CDR2 SVGIG (reference sequence). With V trimmed by 3 bases and J by 4 bases, 10 bases remained unmatched. In nucleotides, the CDR3 is TGTGCCTGGAGACCCCCCGGGACAGGGTGGAATCAGCCCCAGCATTTT. It codes for CAWRPPGTGWNQPQHF.

Written as DNA, the CDR3 is TGTGCCAGCAGCTTAGAAGGCAGGGGTGGCGACGAGCAGTACTTC. It is translated as CASSLEGRGGDEQYF. This rearrangement joins TRBV7-9 to TRBJ2-7; D is possibly TRBD1 (6 bases). Trimming shortened V by 1 base and J by 5 bases, and 15 bases separated the two germline ends. Germline values: CDR1 SEHNR, CDR2 FQNEAQ (reference sequence). The CDR3 length is 15 residues.